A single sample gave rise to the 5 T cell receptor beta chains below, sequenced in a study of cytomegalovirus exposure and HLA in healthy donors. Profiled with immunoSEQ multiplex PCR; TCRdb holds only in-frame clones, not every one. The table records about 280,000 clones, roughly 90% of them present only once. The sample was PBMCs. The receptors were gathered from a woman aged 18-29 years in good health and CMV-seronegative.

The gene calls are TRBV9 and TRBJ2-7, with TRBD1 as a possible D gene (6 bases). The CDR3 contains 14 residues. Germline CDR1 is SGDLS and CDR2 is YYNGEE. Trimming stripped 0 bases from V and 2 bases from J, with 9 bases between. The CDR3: CASSVGQGTYEQYF. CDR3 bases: TGTGCCAGCAGCGTAGGTCAGGGGACCTACGAGCAGTACTTC.

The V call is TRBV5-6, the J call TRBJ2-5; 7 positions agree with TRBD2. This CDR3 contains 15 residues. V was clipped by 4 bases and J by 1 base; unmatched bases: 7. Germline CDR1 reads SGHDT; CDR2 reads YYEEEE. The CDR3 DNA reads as TGTGCCAGCAGCCAACTACTAGCGAGCCAAGAGACCCAGTACTTC. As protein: CASSQLLASQETQYF.

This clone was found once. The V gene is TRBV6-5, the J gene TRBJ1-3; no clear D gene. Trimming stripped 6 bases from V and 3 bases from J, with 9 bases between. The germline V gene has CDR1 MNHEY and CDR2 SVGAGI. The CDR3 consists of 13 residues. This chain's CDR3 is CASSRTGGNTIYF. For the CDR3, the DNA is TGTGCCAGCAGCCGTACTGGTGGAAACACCATATATTTT.

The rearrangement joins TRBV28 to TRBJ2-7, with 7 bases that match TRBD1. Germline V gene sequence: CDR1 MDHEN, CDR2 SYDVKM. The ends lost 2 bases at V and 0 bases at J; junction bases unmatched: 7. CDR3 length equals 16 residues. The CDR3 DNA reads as TGTGCCAGCAGTTTACACCAGGGGGACCTCTCCTACGAGCAGTACTTC. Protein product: CASSLHQGDLSYEQYF.

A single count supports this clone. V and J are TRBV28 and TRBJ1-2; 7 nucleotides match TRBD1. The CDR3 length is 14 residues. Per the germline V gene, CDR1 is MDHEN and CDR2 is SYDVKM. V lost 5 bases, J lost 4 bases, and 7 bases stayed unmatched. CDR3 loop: CASSAPGQLYGYTF. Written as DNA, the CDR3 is TGTGCCAGCAGTGCTCCGGGACAGCTCTATGGCTACACCTTC.